This T cell receptor beta chain was recorded in a study of T cell repertoires in cytomegalovirus infection. At the level of the study: Matching HLA type and CMV infection were both indicated by public TCR beta signatures. Findings of the study overall: Cumulative public TCR beta family frequency identified CMV carriers with the relevant HLA.

This clonotype occurred many times. Its antigen is not identified. One entry per CDR3 protein results from TCRdb running MiXCR on the reads. Among hundreds of thousands of distinct CDR3 sequences listed, 30% to 40% were seen once. The CDR3 totals 16 residues. V shed 4 bases, J shed 2 bases, and the junction held 7 bases outside the gene matches. Germline-derived CDR1 and CDR2 are SGHVS and FQNEAQ. This sequence was found in a human donor in good health (CMV status not recorded). Some clones in this sample may be carry-over from other donors' samples. The material sequenced was cultured CD8+ T cells from PBMCs, taken from culture after CMV antigen stimulation. The chain employs TRBV7-8 and TRBJ2-5; 10 bases are shared with TRBD2. This chain's CDR3 is CASSSIGLAAQETQYF. Written as DNA, the CDR3 is TGTGCCAGCAGCTCGATTGGACTAGCGGCACAAGAGACCCAGTACTTC.